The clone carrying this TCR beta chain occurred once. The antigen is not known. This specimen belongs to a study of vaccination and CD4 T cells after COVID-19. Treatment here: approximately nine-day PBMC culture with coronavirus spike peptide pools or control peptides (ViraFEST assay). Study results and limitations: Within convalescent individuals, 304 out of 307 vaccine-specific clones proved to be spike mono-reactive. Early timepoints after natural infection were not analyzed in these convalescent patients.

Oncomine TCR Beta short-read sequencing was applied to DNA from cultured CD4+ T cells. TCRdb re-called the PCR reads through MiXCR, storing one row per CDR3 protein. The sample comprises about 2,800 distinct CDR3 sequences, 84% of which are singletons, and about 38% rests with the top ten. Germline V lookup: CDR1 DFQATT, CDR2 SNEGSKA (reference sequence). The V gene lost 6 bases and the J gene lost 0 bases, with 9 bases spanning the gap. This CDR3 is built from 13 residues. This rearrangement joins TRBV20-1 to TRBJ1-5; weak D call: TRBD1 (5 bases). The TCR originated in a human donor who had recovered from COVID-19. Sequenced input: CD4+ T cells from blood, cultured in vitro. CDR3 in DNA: TGCAGTGCATGGGGGTTTAGCAATCAGCCCCAGCATTTT. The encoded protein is CSAWGFSNQPQHF.